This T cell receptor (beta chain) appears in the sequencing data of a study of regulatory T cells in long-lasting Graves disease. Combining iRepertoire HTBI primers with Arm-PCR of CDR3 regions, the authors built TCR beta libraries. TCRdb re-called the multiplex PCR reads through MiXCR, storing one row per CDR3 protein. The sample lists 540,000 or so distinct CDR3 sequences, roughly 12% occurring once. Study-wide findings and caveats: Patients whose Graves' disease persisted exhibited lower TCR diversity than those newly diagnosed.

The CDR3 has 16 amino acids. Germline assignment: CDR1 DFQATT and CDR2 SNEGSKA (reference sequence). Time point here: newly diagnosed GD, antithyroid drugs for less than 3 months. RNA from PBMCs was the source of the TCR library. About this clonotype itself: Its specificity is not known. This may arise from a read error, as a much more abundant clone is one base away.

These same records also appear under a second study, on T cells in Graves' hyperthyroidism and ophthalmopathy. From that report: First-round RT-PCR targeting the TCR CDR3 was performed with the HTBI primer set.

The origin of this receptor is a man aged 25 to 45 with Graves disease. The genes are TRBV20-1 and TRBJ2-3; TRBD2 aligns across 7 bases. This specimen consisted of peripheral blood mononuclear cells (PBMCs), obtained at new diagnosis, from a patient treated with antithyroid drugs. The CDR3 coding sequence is TGCAATGCTAGATCCTCTAGCGGCCCAAAGGCTTATACGCAGTATTTT. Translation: CNARSSSGPKAYTQYF.